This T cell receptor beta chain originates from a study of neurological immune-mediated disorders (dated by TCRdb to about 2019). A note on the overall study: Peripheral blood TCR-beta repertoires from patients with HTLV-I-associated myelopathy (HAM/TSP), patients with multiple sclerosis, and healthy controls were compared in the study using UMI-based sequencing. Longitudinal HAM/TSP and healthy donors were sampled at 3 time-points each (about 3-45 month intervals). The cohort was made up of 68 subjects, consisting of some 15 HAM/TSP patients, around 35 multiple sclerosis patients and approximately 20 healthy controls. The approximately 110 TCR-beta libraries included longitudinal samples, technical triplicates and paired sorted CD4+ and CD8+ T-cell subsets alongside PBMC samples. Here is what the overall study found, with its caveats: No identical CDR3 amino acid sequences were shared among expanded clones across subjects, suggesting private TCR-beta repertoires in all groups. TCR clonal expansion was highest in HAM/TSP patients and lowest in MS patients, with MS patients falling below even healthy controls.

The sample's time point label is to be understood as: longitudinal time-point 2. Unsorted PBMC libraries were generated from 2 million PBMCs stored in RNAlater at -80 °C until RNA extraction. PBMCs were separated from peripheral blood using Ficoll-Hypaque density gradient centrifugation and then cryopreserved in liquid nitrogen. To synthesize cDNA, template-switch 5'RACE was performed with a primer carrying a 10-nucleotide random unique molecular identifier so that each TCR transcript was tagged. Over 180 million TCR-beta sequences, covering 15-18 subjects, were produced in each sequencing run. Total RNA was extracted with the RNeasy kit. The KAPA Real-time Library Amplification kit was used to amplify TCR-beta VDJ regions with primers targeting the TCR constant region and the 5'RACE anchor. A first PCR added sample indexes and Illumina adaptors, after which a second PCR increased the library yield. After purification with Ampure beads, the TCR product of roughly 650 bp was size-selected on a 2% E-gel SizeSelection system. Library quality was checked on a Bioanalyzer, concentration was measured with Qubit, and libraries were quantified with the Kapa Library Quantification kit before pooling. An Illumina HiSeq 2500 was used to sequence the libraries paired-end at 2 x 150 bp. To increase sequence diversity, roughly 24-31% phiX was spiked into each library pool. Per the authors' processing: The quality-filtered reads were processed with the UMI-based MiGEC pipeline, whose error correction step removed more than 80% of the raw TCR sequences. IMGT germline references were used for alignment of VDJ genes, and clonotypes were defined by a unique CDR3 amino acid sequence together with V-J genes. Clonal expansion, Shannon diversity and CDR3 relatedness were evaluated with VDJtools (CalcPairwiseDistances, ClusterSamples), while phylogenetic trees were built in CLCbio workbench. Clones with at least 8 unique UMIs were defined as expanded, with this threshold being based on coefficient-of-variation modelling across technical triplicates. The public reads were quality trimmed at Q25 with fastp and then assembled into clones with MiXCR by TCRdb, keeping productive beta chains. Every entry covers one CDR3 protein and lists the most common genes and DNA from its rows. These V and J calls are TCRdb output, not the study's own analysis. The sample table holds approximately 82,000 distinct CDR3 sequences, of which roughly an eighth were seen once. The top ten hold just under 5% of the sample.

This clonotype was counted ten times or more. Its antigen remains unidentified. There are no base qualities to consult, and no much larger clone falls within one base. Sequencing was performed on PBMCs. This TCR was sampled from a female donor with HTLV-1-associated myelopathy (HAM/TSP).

The CDR3 protein: CASSPKGGGWLGDYTF. The nucleotide sequence reads TGTGCCAGCAGTCCCAAAGGAGGGGGCTGGCTGGGGGACTACACCTTC. The chain is assembled from TRBV7-9 and TRBJ1-2; TRBD1 matches 7 bases in the middle. CDR1 and CDR2 were assigned from the germline V gene (reference sequence) as SEHNR and FQNEAQ. Including cysteine and phenylalanine, the CDR3 has 16 amino acids. The CDR3 DNA has 48 bases and is translated from base 1. Trimming removed 6 bases from V and 10 bases from J; the gene matches leave 20 bases unexplained.